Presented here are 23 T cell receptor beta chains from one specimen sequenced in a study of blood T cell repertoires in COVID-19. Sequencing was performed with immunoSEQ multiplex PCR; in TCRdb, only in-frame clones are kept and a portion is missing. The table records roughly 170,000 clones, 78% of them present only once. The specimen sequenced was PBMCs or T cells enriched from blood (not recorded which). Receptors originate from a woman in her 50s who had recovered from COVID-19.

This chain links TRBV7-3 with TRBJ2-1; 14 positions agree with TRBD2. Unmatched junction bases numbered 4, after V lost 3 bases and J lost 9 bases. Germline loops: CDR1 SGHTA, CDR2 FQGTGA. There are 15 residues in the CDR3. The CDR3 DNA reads TGTGCCAGCAGCTTCGGGACTAGCGGGAGTGGTGAGCAGTTCTTC. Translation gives CASSFGTSGSGEQFF.

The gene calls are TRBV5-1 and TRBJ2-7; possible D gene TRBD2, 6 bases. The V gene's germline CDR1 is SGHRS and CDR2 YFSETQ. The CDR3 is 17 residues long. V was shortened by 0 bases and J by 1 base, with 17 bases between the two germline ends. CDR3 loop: CASSLGGLREISYEQYF. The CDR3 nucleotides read TGCGCCAGCAGCTTGGGGGGACTTCGGGAGATTTCCTACGAGCAGTACTTC. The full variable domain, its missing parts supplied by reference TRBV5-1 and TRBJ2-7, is KAGVTQTPRYLIKTRGQQVTLSCSPISGHRSVSWYQQTPGQGLQFLFEYFSETQRNKGNFPGRFSGRQFSNSRSEMNVSTLELGDSALYLCASSLGGLREISYEQYFGPGTRLTVT.

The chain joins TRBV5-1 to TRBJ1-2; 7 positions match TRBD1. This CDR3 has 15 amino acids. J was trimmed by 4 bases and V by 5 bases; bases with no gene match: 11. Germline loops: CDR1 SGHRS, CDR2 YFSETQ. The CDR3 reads CASSPGQEPSYGYTF. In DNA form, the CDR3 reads TGCGCCAGCAGTCCAGGACAGGAGCCTTCCTATGGCTACACCTTC. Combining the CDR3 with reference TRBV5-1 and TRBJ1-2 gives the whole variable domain KAGVTQTPRYLIKTRGQQVTLSCSPISGHRSVSWYQQTPGQGLQFLFEYFSETQRNKGNFPGRFSGRQFSNSRSEMNVSTLELGDSALYLCASSPGQEPSYGYTFGSGTRLTVV.

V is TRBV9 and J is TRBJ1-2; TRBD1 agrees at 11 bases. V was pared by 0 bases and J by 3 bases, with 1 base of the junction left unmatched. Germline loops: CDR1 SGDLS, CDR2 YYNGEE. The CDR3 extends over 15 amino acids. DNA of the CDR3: TGTGCCAGCAGCGTAGGGGACAGGGGGGACTATGGCTACACCTTC. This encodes CASSVGDRGDYGYTF.

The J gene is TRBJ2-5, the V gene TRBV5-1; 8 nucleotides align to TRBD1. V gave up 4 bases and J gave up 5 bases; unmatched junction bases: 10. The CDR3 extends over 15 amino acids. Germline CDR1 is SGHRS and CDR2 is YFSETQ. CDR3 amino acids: CASSSRTGSTETQYF. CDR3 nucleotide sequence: TGCGCCAGCAGCAGTCGGACAGGGTCGACGGAGACCCAGTACTTC. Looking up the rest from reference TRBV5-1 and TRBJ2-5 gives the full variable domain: KAGVTQTPRYLIKTRGQQVTLSCSPISGHRSVSWYQQTPGQGLQFLFEYFSETQRNKGNFPGRFSGRQFSNSRSEMNVSTLELGDSALYLCASSSRTGSTETQYFGPGTRLLVL.

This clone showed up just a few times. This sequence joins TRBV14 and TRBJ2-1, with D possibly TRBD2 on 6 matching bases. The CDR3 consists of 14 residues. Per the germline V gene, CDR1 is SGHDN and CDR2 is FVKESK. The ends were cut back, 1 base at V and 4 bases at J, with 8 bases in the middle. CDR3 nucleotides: TGTGCCAGCAGCCAAGTTAGCGGATACAATGAGCAGTTCTTC. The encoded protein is CASSQVSGYNEQFF.

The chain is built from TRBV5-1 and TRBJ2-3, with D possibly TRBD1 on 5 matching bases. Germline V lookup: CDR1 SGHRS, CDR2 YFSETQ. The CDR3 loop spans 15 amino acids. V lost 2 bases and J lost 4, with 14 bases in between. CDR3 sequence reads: CASSFPGMSADTQYF. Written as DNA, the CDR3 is TGCGCCAGCAGCTTTCCAGGGATGAGTGCAGATACGCAGTATTTT.

DNA for the CDR3: TGCAGCGTTGACGGGTGGGGGCAGGAGCAGTTCTTC. Amino acids: CSVDGWGQEQFF. The rearrangement uses TRBV29-1 and TRBJ2-1, with a possible D match to TRBD1 (6 bases). The V and J ends lost 3 bases and 10 bases respectively, with 13 bases between them. CDR3 size: 12 residues. Germline CDR1 and CDR2: SQVTM and ANQGSEA.

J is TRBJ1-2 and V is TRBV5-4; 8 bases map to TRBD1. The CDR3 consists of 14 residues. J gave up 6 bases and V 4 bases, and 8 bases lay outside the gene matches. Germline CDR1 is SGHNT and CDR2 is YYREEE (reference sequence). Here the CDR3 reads CASSLTQGADGYTF. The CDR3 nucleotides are TGTGCCAGCAGCCTGACCCAGGGGGCGGATGGCTACACCTTC.

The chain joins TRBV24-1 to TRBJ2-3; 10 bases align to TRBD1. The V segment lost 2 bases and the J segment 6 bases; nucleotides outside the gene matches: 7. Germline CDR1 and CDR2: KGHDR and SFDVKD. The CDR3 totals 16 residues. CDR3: CATSDYGTGEWDTQYF. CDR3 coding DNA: TGTGCCACCAGTGATTACGGGACAGGGGAGTGGGATACGCAGTATTTT.

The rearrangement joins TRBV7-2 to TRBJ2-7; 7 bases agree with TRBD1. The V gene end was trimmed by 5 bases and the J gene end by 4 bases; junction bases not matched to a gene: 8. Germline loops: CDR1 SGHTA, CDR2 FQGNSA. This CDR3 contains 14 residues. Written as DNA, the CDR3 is TGTGCCAGCAGCCCACGGACAGGTTATTACGAGCAGTACTTC. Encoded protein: CASSPRTGYYEQYF.

CDR3 residues: CASPPPPGRGMGLYEQYF. In nucleotides, the CDR3 is TGTGCCAGCCCCCCTCCCCCAGGGAGGGGAATGGGGCTCTACGAGCAGTACTTC. The V and J genes are TRBV28 and TRBJ2-7; 7 bases agree with TRBD2. CDR1 and CDR2 from the germline V gene are MDHEN and SYDVKM. J gave up 3 bases and V 8 bases, and 22 bases lay outside the gene matches. The CDR3 runs 18 residues.

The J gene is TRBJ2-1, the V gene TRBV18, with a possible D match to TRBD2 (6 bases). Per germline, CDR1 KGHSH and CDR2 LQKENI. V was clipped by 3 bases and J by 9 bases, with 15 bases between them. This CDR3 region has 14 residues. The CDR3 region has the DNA TGTGCCAGCTCACCGCCCGGGAGTGTGGGTGAGCAGTTCTTC. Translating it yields CASSPPGSVGEQFF.

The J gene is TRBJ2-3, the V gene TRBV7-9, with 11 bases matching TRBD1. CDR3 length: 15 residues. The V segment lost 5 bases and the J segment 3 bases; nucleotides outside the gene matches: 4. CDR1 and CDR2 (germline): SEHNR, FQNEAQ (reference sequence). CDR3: CASSADRGLTDTQYF. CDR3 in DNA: TGTGCCAGCAGCGCGGACAGGGGGCTGACAGATACGCAGTATTTT.

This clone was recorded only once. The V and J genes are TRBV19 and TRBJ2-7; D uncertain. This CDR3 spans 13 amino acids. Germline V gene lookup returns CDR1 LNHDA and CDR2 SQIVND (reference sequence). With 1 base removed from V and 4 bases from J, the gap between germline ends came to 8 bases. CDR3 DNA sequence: TGTGCCAGTAGTATAGTTGGCGGTTACGAGCAGTACTTC. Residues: CASSIVGGYEQYF.

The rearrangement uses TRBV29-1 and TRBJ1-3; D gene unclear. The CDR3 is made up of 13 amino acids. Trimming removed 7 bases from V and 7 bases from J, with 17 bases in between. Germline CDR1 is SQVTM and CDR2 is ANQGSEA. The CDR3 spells CSAKDGGRNTIYF. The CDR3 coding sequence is TGCAGCGCCAAGGACGGTGGGAGGAACACCATATATTTT.

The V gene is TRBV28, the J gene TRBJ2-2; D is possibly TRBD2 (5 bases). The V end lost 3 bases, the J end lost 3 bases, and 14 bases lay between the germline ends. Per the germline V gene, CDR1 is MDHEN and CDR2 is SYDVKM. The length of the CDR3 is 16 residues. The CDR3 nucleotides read TGTGCCAGCAGTTTCCCAGCGGTGGCGGACACCGGGGAGCTGTTTTTT. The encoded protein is CASSFPAVADTGELFF.

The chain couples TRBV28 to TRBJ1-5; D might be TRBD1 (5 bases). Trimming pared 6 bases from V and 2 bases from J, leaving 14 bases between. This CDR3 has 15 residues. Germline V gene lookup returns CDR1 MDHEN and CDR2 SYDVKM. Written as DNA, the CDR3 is TGTGCCAGCAGCCCGGGGGGGACTGGCAATCAGCCCCAGCATTTT. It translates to CASSPGGTGNQPQHF.

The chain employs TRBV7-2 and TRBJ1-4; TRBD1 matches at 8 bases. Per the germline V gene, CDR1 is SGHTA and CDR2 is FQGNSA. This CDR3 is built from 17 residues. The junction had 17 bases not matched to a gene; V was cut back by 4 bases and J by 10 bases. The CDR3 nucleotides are TGTGCCAGCAGCTCACCCAACAGGGGGGGTGGGGGCGGAAAACTGTTTTTT. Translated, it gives CASSSPNRGGGGGKLFF.

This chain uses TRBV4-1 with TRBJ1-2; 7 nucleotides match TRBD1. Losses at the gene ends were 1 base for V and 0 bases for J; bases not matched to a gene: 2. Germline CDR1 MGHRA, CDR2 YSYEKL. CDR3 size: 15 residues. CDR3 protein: CASSQGQGTNYGYTF. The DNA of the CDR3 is TGCGCCAGCAGCCAAGGACAGGGAACTAACTATGGCTACACCTTC.

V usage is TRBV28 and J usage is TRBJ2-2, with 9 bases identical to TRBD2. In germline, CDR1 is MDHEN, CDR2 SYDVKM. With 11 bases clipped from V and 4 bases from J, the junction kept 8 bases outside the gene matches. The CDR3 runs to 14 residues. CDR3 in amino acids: CAASSGAPTGELFF. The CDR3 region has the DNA TGTGCCGCATCTAGCGGGGCCCCCACCGGGGAGCTGTTTTTT.

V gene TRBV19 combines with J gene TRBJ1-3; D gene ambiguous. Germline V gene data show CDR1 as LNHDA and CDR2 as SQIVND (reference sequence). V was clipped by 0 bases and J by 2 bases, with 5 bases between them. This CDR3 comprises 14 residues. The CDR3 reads CASSIDVTGNTIYF. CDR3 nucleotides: TGTGCCAGTAGTATAGATGTAACTGGAAACACCATATATTTT. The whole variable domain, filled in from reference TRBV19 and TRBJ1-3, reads DGGITQSPKYLFRKEGQNVTLSCEQNLNHDAMYWYRQDPGQGLRLIYYSQIVNDFQKGDIAEGYSVSREKKESFPLTVTSAQKNPTAFYLCASSIDVTGNTIYFGEGSWLTVV.

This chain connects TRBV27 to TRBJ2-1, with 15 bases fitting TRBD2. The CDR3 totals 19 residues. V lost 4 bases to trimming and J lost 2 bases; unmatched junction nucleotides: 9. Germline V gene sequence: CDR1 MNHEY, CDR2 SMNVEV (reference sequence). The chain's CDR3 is CASSSKGLAGGVTYNEQFF. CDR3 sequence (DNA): TGTGCCAGCAGTTCCAAGGGACTAGCGGGAGGTGTCACCTACAATGAGCAGTTCTTC.